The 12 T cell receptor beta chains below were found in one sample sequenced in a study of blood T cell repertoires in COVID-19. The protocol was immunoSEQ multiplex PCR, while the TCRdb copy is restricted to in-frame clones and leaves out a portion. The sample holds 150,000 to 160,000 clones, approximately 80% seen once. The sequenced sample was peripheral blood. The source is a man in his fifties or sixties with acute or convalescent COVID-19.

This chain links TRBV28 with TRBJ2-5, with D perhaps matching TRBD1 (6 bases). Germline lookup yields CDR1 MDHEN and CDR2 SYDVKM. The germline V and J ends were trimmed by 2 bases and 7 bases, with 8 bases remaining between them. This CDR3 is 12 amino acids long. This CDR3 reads CASSLIQGTQYF. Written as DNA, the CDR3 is TGTGCCAGCAGTTTAATACAGGGGACCCAGTACTTC.

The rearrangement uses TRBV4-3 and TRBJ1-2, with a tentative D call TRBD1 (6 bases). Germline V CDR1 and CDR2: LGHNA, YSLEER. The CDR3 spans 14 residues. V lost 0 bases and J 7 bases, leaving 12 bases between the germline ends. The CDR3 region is CASSQEEGEGGYTF. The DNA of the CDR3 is TGCGCCAGCAGCCAAGAAGAGGGGGAAGGTGGCTACACCTTC.

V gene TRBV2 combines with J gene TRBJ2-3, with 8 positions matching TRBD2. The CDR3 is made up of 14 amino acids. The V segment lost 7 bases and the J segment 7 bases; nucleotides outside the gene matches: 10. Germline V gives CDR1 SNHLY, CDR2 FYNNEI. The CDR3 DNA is TGTGCCAGCAAGATGGCTAGCGGGTTAAATACGCAGTATTTT. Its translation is CASKMASGLNTQYF. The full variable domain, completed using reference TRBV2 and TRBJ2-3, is EPEVTQTPSHQVTQMGQEVILRCVPISNHLYFYWYRQILGQKVEFLVSFYNNEISEKSEIFDDQFSVERPDGSNFTLKIRSTKLEDSAMYFCASKMASGLNTQYFGPGTRLTVL.

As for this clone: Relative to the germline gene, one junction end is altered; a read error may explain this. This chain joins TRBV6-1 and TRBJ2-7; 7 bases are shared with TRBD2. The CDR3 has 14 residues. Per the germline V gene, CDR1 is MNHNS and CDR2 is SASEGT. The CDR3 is CASSEASPGSGTSF. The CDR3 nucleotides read TGTGCCAGCAGTGAAGCCAGCCCGGGAAGCGGGACTTCCTTC.

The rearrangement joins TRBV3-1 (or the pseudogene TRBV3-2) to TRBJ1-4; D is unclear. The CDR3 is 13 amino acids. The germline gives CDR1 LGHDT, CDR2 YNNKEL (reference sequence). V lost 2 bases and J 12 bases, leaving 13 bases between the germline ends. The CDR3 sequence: CASSQLQLTELFF. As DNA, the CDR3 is TGTGCCAGCAGCCAACTACAGTTGACGGAACTGTTTTTT.

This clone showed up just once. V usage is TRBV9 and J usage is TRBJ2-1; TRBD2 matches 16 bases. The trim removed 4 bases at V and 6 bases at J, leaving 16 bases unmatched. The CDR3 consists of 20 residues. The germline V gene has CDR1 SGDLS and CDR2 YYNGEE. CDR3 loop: CASSTPGTSGGAAKLNEQFF. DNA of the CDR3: TGTGCCAGCAGCACCCCCGGGACTAGCGGGGGGGCCGCAAAGCTCAATGAGCAGTTCTTC.

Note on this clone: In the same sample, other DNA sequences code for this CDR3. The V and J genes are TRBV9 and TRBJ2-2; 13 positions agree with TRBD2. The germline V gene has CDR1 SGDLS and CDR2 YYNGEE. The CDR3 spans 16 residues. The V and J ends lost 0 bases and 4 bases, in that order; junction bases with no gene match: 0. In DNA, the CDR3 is TGTGCCAGCAGCGTAGGGACTAGCGGGAGCACCGGGGAGCTGTTTTTT. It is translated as CASSVGTSGSTGELFF. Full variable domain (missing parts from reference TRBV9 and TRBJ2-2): DSGVTQTPKHLITATGQRVTLRCSPRSGDLSVYWYQQSLDQGLQFLIQYYNGEERAKGNILERFSAQQFPDLHSELNLSSLELGDSALYFCASSVGTSGSTGELFFGEGSRLTVL.

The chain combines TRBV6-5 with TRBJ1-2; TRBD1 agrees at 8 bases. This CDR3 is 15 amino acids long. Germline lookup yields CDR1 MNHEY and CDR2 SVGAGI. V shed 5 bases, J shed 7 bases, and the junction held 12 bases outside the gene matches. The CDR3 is CASSTTSTGGIGYTF. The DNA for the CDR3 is TGTGCCAGCAGTACAACGTCAACAGGGGGAATTGGCTACACCTTC.

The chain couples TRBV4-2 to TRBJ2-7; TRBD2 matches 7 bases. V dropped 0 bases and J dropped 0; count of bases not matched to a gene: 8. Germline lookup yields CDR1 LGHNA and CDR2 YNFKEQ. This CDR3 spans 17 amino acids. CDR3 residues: CASSQEPSGDYSYEQYF. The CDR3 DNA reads TGTGCCAGCAGCCAAGAGCCCTCGGGGGACTACTCCTACGAGCAGTACTTC.

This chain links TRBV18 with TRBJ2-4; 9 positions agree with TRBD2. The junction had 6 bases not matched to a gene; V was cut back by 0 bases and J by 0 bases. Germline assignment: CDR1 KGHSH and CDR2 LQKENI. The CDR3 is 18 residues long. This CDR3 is CASSPPVAGDRAKNIQYF. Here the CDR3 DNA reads TGTGCCAGCTCACCACCGGTAGCGGGGGACCGAGCCAAAAACATTCAGTACTTC.

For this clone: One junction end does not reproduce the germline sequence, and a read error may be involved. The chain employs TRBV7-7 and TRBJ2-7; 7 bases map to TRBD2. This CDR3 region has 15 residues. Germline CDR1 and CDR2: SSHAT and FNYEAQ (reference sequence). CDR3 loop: CASSPQASGLYEQYF. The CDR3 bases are TGTGCTAGCAGCCCGCAAGCTAGCGGCCTCTACGAGCAGTACTTC.

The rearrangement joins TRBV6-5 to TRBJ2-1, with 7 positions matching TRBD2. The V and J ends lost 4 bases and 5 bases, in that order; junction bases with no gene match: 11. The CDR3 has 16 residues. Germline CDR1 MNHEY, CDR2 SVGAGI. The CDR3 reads CASSLALSSGHNEQFF. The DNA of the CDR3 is TGTGCCAGCAGTTTGGCTTTAAGTAGCGGGCACAATGAGCAGTTCTTC.